This is a list of T cell receptor beta chains from one sample in a study of blood T cell repertoires in COVID-19. The data were produced by immunoSEQ multiplex PCR, yet TCRdb's version contains in-frame clones alone and is incomplete. Altogether fewer than 250,000 clones are present, roughly 86% being singletons, with the ten largest covering 5% to 7%. Specimen: peripheral blood. The receptors here all came from a woman at least 80 years old with COVID-19, enrolled during active disease. Each CDR3 is given with its conserved first and last residue. The D gene is left open where the match is weak. Clone sizes are given selectively: once, few, many, or a class where the clone is expanded.

clone_size,cdr3_length,j_call,d_call,v_call,cdr3_nt,cdr3_aa
.,13,TRBJ1-2,.,TRBV5-1,TGCGCCAGCAGCTTGGAACAGAGTTATGGCTACACCTTC,CASSLEQSYGYTF
.,17,TRBJ1-4,TRBD1,TRBV5-1,TGCGCCAGCAGCCTGGGTGCCTCAAGACAGGGATATGAAAAACTGTTTTTT,CASSLGASRQGYEKLFF
.,13,TRBJ1-2,.,TRBV28,TGTGCCAGCAGTTTGTCGCGCGGTTATGGCTACACCTTC,CASSLSRGYGYTF
.,16,TRBJ2-2,.,TRBV18,TGTGCCAGCTCACCACGGGGCATTGACGGTTCCGGGGAGCTGTTTTTT,CASSPRGIDGSGELFF
.,13,TRBJ1-2,.,TRBV19,TGTGCCAGTAGTATATCCGAGGGTTACGGCTACACCTTC,CASSISEGYGYTF
.,15,TRBJ1-1,.,TRBV18,TGTGCCAGCTCCCCGTCACAGGCAATGAACACTGAAGCTTTCTTT,CASSPSQAMNTEAFF
.,16,TRBJ1-3,.,TRBV5-1,TGCGCCAGCAGCTTGTCAGCAGGGGCGTCTGGAAACACCATATATTTT,CASSLSAGASGNTIYF
.,14,TRBJ1-2,TRBD1,TRBV18,TGTGCCAGCTCACCACAGGGACAGGGGGAAGGCTACACCTTC,CASSPQGQGEGYTF
.,13,TRBJ2-3,.,TRBV10-3,TGTGCCATCAGTGAAGTGGGGGGAGGTACGCAGTATTTT,CAISEVGGGTQYF
.,14,TRBJ2-1,TRBD2,TRBV7-2,TGTGCCAGCAGCTTGAGGCAGCGGGGGGACGAGCAGTTCTTC,CASSLRQRGDEQFF
.,16,TRBJ1-4,.,TRBV18,TGTGCCAGCTCACCAAGGAGGGGTAATACTAATGAAAAACTGTTTTTT,CASSPRRGNTNEKLFF
.,14,TRBJ1-2,TRBD1,TRBV30,TGTGCCGCCGCGGGACAGGGGGCAGGGTATGGCTACACCTTC,CAAAGQGAGYGYTF
.,14,TRBJ1-1,TRBD1,TRBV5-1,TGCGCCAGCAGCGTCCGGGACAGGGGTGACCCGGCTTTCTTT,CASSVRDRGDPAFF
.,14,TRBJ2-1,TRBD1,TRBV10-3,TGTGCCATCAGAGGACAGGCCACGGGCAATGAGCAGTTCTTC,CAIRGQATGNEQFF
.,15,TRBJ2-7,TRBD2,TRBV28,TGTGCCAGCAGTTTACGAGACCGGGGGGGCTACGAGCAGTACTTC,CASSLRDRGGYEQYF
.,13,TRBJ2-2,.,TRBV29-1,TGCAGCGTTGGGGGGCCGGGAACCGGGGAGCTGTTTTTT,CSVGGPGTGELFF
.,15,TRBJ1-4,TRBD1,TRBV5-1,TGCGCCAGCAGCACACAGGGGGCGGTGGGTGAAAAACTGTTTTTT,CASSTQGAVGEKLFF
.,14,TRBJ2-5,.,TRBV9,TGTGCCAGCAGCCAAACTGGGGGCACGGAGACCCAGTACTTC,CASSQTGGTETQYF
.,15,TRBJ2-5,TRBD2,TRBV11-3,TGTGCCAGCAGCTACGGTAGCGGGGGCCCGGAGACCCAGTACTTC,CASSYGSGGPETQYF
.,13,TRBJ1-4,.,TRBV28,TGTGCCAGCAGTCATCGAGCTAATGAAAAACTGTTTTTT,CASSHRANEKLFF
.,17,TRBJ1-6,.,TRBV4-1,TGCGCCAGCAGCCAAGAGGGATTGACAGGAGCGGGAGGACCCCTCCACTTT,CASSQEGLTGAGGPLHF
.,13,TRBJ1-1,TRBD1,TRBV18,TGTGCCAGCCAACAGGGGGCGGACACTGAAGCTTTCTTT,CASQQGADTEAFF
.,15,TRBJ2-5,TRBD2,TRBV9,TGTGCCAGCAGCGCTCGGACTAGCGGGGCAGAGACCCAGTACTTC,CASSARTSGAETQYF
.,13,TRBJ1-2,.,TRBV12-3/TRBV12-4,TGTGCCAGCAGTTCAGGGGCGACCTATGGCTACACCTTC,CASSSGATYGYTF
.,15,TRBJ1-5,TRBD1,TRBV7-2,TGTGCCAGCAGCCCAGGGACAGGGGGAATTCAGCCCCAGCATTTT,CASSPGTGGIQPQHF
.,16,TRBJ2-3,TRBD2,TRBV7-2,TGTGCCAGCAGCTTATCTGGGGGGGGTGGCACAGATACGCAGTATTTT,CASSLSGGGGTDTQYF
.,16,TRBJ1-1,TRBD1,TRBV28,TGTGCCAGCAGTTCCGGGACAGGGGGCGGGAGCACTGAAGCTTTCTTT,CASSSGTGGGSTEAFF
.,15,TRBJ2-5,TRBD2,TRBV5-1,TGCGCCAGCAGCTTGACTAGCGGGGGACAAGAGACCCAGTACTTC,CASSLTSGGQETQYF
.,13,TRBJ1-5,.,TRBV6-5,TGTGCCAGCAGTCGCAGGGAAAGTCAGCCCCAGCATTTT,CASSRRESQPQHF
.,17,TRBJ1-3,.,TRBV10-2,TGCGCCAGCAGCCACCCCCCTTCGGCAGGGTCTGGAAACACCATATATTTT,CASSHPPSAGSGNTIYF
.,14,TRBJ1-2,.,TRBV24-1,TGTGCCACCAGTGATGGGGGGAAGAGCTATGGCTACACCTTC,CATSDGGKSYGYTF
.,15,TRBJ1-4,.,TRBV25-1,TGTGCCAGCAGTGCTTTCAGGACTACTAATGAAAAACTGTTTTTT,CASSAFRTTNEKLFF
.,16,TRBJ1-6,TRBD1,TRBV5-1,TGCGCCAGCAGCTTGGAAGCTTCAGGGGGAAATTCACCCCTCCACTTT,CASSLEASGGNSPLHF
.,14,TRBJ2-7,.,TRBV28,TGTGCCAGCAGTACAGGGTACAGAGCCTACGAGCAGTACTTC,CASSTGYRAYEQYF
.,14,TRBJ2-3,.,TRBV4-2,TGTGCCAGCAGCCAATCCCAGTCCCAGAATACGCAGTATTTT,CASSQSQSQNTQYF
.,15,TRBJ2-1,.,TRBV7-2,TGTGCCAGCAGCTCACAACAGGGAGCCTACAATGAGCAGTTCTTC,CASSSQQGAYNEQFF
.,14,TRBJ1-2,.,TRBV7-9,TGTGCCAGCAGCCGGGCTGGGGGCCAAGGAAGCTACACCTTC,CASSRAGGQGSYTF
.,18,TRBJ2-2,.,TRBV24-1,TGTGCCACCAGTGATCCCGGCGCAGCGGGGACACGCACCGGGGAGCTGTTTTTT,CATSDPGAAGTRTGELFF
few,13,TRBJ1-2,.,TRBV6-1,TGTGCCAGCAGTGATTGGAGGGTTGCCGGCTACACCTTC,CASSDWRVAGYTF
.,16,TRBJ2-5,TRBD2,TRBV5-1,TGCGCCAGCAGCTTGGCCCCTGCGGGGGGGCTAGAGACCCAGTACTTC,CASSLAPAGGLETQYF
.,13,TRBJ1-2,.,TRBV7-9,TGTGCCAGCAGCTTAGTAGGGGGACGAGGCTACACCTTC,CASSLVGGRGYTF
.,14,TRBJ1-2,.,TRBV25-1,TGTGCCAGCAGTAGGTATCAGGGTGGCTATGGCTACACCTTC,CASSRYQGGYGYTF